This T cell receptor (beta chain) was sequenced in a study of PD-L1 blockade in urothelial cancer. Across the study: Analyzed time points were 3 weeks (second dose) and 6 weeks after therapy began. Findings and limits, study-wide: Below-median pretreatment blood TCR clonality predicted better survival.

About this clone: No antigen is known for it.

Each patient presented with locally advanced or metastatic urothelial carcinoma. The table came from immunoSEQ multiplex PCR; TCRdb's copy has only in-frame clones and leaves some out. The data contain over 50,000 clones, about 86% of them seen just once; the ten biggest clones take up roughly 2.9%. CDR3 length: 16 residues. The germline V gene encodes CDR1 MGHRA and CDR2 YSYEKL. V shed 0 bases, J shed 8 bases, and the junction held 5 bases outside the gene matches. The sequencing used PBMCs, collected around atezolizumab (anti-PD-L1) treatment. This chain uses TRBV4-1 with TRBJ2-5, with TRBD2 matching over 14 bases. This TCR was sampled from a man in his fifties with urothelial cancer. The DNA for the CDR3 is TGCGCCAGCAGCCAAGATCCGGGACTAGCGGGAGACACCCAGTACTTC. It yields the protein CASSQDPGLAGDTQYF.